This entry features one TCR beta chain sequence. Its antigen is currently unknown. The study ran its PCR with 60 Vbeta and 13 Jbeta primers. Repertoires were generated with immunoSEQ multiplex PCR, while TCRdb's copy carries only in-frame clones and drops some. This table holds 150,000 to 200,000 clones, 76% found once. These data are taken from a study of cytomegalovirus exposure and HLA in healthy donors. Whole-study results and caveats: In a later analysis, compared with equally common non-associated chains, HLA-associated beta chains were more expanded. Sequencing depth roughly uniform across donors was assumed in presence/absence analyses.

The source of this sequence is a male donor in good health and CMV-seronegative. Sequences were obtained from PBMCs.

The CDR3 DNA follows: TGTGCCAGCAGTTTAGGGGCCTATGGCTACACCTTC. It translates to CASSLGAYGYTF. V and J are TRBV28 and TRBJ1-2; D may be TRBD1 (5 bases). Germline V lookup: CDR1 MDHEN, CDR2 SYDVKM. Trimming stripped 2 bases from V and 4 bases from J, with 5 bases between. CDR3 length equals 12 residues.